This TCR beta chain is drawn from a study of cytomegalovirus exposure and HLA in healthy donors. Whole-study findings and limits: Clonal expansion was found to be greater in HLA-associated TCR beta chains than in equally common others in a later analysis. Accurate HLA-A and HLA-B prediction from TCR beta sequences was reported for most subjects. In a later analysis, TCR association rates varied by HLA locus: DRB1 most, HLA-C fewest.

Vbeta (60) and Jbeta (13) primers were used in the PCR. As originally analysed: Counted up in a later analysis, unique TCR beta chains came to about 80 million, with around 10 million shared. Method: immunoSEQ multiplex PCR; TCRdb's copy keeps in-frame clones and lacks some. Clone size and the V and J calls come from that table; the DNA yielded D and trimming. The sample lists more than 95,000 clones; 9% to 10% were seen once. Note on this clone: Its antigen is currently unknown.

The CDR3 totals 14 residues. V lost 6 bases, J lost 0 bases, and 5 bases stayed unmatched. Germline-derived CDR1 and CDR2 are SQVTM and ANQGSEA. The origin of this receptor is a man younger than 40 in good health and CMV-seronegative. The specimen sequenced was PBMCs. The chain combines TRBV29-1 with TRBJ2-1, with 7 bases that match TRBD2. The CDR3, as DNA: TGCAGCGTACAGACTAGCCTCTCCTACAATGAGCAGTTCTTC. Its translation is CSVQTSLSYNEQFF.